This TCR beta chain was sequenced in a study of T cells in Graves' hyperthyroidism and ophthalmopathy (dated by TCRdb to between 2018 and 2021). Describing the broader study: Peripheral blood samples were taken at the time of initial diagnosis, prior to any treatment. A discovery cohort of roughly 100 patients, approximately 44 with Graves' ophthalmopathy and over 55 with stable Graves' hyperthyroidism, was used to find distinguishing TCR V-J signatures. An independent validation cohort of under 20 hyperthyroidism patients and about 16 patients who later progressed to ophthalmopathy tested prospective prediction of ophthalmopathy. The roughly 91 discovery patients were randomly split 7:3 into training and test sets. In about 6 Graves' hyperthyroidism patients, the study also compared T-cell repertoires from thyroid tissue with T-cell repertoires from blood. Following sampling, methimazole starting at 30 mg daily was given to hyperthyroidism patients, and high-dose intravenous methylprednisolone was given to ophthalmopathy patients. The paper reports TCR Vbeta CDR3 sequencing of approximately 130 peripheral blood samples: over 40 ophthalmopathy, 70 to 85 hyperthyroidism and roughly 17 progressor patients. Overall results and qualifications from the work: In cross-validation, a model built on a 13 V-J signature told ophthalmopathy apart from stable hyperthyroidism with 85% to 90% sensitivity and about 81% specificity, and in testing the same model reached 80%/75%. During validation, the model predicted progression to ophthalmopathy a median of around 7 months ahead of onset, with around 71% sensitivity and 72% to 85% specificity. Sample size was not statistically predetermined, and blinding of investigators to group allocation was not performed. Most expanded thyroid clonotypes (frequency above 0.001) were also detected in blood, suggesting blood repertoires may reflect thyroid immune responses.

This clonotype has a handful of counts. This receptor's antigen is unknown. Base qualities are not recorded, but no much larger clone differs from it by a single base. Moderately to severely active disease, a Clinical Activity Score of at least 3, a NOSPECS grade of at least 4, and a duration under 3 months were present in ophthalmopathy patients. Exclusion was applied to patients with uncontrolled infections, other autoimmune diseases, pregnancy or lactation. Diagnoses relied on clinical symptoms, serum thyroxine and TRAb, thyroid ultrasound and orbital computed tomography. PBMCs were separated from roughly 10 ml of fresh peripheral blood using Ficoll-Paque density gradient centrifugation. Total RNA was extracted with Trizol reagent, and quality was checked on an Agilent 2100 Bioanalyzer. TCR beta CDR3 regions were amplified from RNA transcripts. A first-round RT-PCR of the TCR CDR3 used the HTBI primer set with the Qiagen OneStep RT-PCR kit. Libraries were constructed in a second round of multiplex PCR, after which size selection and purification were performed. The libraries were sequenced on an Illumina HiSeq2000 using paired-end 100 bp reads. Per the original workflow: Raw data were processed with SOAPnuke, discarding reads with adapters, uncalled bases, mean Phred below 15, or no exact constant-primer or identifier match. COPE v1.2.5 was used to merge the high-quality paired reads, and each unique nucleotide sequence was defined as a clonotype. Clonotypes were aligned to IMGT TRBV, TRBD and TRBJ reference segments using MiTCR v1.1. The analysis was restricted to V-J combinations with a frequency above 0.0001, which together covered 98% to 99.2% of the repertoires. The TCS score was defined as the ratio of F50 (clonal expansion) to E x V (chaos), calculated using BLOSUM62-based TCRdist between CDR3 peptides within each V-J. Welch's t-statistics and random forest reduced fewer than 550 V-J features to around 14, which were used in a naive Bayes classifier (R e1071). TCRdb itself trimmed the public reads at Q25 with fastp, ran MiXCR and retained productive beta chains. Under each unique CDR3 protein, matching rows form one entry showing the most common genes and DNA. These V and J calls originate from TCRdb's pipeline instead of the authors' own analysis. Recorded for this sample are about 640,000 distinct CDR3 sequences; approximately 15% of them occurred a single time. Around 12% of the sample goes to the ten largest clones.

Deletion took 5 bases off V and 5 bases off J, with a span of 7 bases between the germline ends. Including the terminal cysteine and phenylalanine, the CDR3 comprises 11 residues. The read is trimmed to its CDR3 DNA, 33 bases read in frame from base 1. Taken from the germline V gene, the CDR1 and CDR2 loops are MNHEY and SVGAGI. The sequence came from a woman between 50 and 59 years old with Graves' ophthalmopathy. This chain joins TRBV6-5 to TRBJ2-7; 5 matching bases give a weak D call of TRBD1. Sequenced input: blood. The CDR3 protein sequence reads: CASSIRDEQYF. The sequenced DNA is TGTGCCAGCAGTATCAGGGACGAGCAGTACTTC.